This section outlines one T cell receptor beta chain sequence together with its context. The data were obtained in a study of technical replicates of blood from several donors. The assay was immunoSEQ multiplex PCR, and TCRdb's table has in-frame clones only and misses some. Of around 70,000 clones in the sample, around 95% are singletons; the top ten hold around 0.24%. The CDR3 extends over 13 amino acids. Germline lookup yields CDR1 MGHDK and CDR2 SYGVNS. Trimming cost V 6 bases and J 10 bases, with 18 bases left between them. The chain has TRBV25-1 and TRBJ1-1, with D possibly matching TRBD1 (5 bases). Sequences were obtained from T cells isolated from PBMCs. The source is a human donor in good health. The CDR3 DNA follows: TGTGCCAGCAGCCCGGGGGGACCCCTGAGAGCTTTCTTT. Its translation is CASSPGGPLRAFF.